This T cell receptor beta chain is drawn from a study of T cells in tuberculosis. About the study: IGRA-negative adolescents, IGRA-positive adolescents with latent tuberculosis and adults with active tuberculosis formed this South African cohort.

General study findings and limits: GMM-specific TCRs were nearer to active tuberculosis alpha repertoires, suggesting expansion. Smaller alpha distances in active tuberculosis partly reflected shorter CDR3-alpha lengths.

Points on this clone: As yet, its antigen is unknown.

Trimming pared 6 bases from V and 2 bases from J, leaving 11 bases between. The CDR3 has 15 amino acids. The germline gives CDR1 MNHEY, CDR2 SMNVEV (reference sequence). Profiling relied on immunoSEQ multiplex PCR, and the TCRdb table lists in-frame clones only, not all of them. The table shows 20,000 to 25,000 clones, with roughly 92% occurring only once. The sequence came from a donor aged 10-29 years with latent tuberculosis or without tuberculosis infection. Some clones in this sample may be carry-over from other donors' samples. Sequencing was done on a sample of PBMCs. The chain recombines TRBV27 with TRBJ2-6; TRBD1 is a possible D gene (6 bases). The CDR3 reads CASRPQGAGANVLTF. CDR3 bases: TGTGCCAGCAGGCCACAGGGAGCTGGGGCCAACGTCCTGACTTTC.